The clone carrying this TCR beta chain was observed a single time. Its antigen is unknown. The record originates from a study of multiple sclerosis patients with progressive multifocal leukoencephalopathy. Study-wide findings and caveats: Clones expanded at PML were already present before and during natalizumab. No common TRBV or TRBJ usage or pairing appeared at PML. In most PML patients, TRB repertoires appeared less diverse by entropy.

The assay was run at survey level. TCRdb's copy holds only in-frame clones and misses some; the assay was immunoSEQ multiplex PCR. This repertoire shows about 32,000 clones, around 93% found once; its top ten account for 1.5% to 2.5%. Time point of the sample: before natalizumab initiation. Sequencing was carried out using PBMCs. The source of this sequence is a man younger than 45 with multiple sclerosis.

This chain's CDR3 is CASSFLPSGSYNEQFF. CDR3 DNA sequence: TGTGCCAGCAGTTTCCTCCCTAGCGGGAGTTACAATGAGCAGTTCTTC. V is TRBV27 and J is TRBJ2-1, with TRBD2 matching over 10 bases. Germline V CDR1 and CDR2: MNHEY, SMNVEV (reference sequence). V shed 3 bases and J 4 bases; nucleotides not matched to a gene: 6. The CDR3 extends over 16 amino acids.